Sequencing of this T cell receptor beta chain was carried out in a study of T-cell reconstitution after alpha-beta-depleted transplantation in children. TCRbeta library construction was performed incorporating unique molecular identifiers. TCRdb processed the PCR reads anew with MiXCR; each CDR3 protein has one entry. Of 600,000 to 700,000 distinct CDR3 sequences listed, approximately 16% are singletons. This clonotype has more than one count but fewer than ten. CDR1 and CDR2 from the germline V gene are SEHNR and FQNEAQ (reference sequence). This CDR3 has 13 amino acids. The V end lost 5 bases, the J end lost 3 bases, and 10 bases lay between the germline ends.

Material: PBMCs from the stem cell graft donor, obtained from the stem cell graft. V usage is TRBV7-9 and J usage is TRBJ2-5; unclear D gene. The sequence was obtained from a human donor who donated a stem cell graft to a child with acute myeloid leukemia. DNA for the CDR3: TGTGCCAGCAGCAACATAAGAGAAGAGACCCAGTACTTC. Residues: CASSNIREETQYF.